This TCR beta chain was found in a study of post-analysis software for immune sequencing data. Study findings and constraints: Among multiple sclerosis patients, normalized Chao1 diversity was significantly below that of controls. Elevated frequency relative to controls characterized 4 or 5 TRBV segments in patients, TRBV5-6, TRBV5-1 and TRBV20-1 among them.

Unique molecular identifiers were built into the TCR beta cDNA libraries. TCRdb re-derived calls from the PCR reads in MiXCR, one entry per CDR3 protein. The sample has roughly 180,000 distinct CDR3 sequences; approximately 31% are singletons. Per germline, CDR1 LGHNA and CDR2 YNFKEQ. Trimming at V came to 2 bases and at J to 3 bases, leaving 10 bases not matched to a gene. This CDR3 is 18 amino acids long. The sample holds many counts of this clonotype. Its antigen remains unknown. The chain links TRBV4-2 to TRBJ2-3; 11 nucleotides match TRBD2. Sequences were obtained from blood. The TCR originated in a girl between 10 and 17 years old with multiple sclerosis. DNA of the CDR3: TGTGCCAGCAGCCAACTGACCCCCGGGACTAGCGGTACAGATACGCAGTATTTT. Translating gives CASSQLTPGTSGTDTQYF.